Each of the 2 T cell receptor beta chains below was sequenced from the same sample in a study of STAT5B mutations in CD4+ large granular lymphocyte leukemia. The assay was immunoSEQ multiplex PCR, and TCRdb's table has in-frame clones only and misses some. The sample has about 46,000 clones, 80% to 85% seen once; the top ten hold about 0.34%. The sequenced material came from CD4+ T cells from blood buffy coats. The receptors were sampled from a human donor in good health.

The rearrangement links TRBV6-1 to TRBJ2-5; D is unclear. Near its end, the DNA agrees better with TRBJ2-7, so the J call may be wrong. Germline lookup yields CDR1 MNHNS and CDR2 SASEGT. The CDR3 sequence is 11 residues long. CDR3 loop: CASSALYEQYF. CDR3 sequence (DNA): TGTGCCAGCAGTGCCCTCTACGAGCAGTACTTC.

The chain joins TRBV11-2 to TRBJ2-5, with D unclear. TRBJ2-7 matches the DNA end more closely, so the J call is doubtful. Per the germline V gene, CDR1 is SGHAT and CDR2 is FQNNGV. The CDR3 contains 12 residues. The CDR3 region is CASSLTIYEQYF. The CDR3 DNA is TGTGCCAGCAGCTTAACTATCTACGAGCAGTACTTC.